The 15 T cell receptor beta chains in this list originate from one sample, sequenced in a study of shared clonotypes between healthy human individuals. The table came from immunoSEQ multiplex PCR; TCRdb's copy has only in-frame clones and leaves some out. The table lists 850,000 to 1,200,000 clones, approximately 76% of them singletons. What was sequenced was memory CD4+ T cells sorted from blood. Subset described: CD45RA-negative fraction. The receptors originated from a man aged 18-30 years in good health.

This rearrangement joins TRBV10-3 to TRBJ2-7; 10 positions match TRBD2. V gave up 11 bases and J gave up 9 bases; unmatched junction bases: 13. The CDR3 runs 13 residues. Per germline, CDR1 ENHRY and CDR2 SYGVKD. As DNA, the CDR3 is TGTGCCTCTTCTAGCGGGAGCTCCTTCGGGCAGTACTTC. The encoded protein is CASSSGSSFGQYF.

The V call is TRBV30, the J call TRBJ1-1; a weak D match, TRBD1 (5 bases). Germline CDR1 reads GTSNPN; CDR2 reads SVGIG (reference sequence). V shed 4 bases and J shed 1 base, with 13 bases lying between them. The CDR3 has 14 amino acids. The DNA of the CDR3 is TGTGCCTGGACCCCGGACAAAGAGAACACTGAAGCTTTCTTT. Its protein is CAWTPDKENTEAFF.

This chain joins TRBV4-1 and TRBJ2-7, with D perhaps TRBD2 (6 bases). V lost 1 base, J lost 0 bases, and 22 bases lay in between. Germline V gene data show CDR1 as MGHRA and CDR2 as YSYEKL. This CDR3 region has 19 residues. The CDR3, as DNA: TGCGCCAGCAGCCAAGCAGATAGCCGGATTAGCGGCGACTCCTACGAGCAGTACTTC. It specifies CASSQADSRISGDSYEQYF.

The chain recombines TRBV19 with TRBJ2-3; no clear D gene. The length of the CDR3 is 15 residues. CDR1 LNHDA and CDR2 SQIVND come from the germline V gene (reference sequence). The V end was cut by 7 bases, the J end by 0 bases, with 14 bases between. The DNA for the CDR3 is TGTGCCAGTACACTGACCCCCACTAGCACAGATACGCAGTATTTT. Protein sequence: CASTLTPTSTDTQYF.

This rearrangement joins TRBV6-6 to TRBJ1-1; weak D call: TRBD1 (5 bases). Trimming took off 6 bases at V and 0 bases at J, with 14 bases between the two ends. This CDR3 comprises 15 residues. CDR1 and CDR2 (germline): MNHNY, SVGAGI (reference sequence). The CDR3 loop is CASSLTGGVNTEAFF. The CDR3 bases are TGTGCCAGCAGCCTGACTGGGGGGGTGAACACTGAAGCTTTCTTT.

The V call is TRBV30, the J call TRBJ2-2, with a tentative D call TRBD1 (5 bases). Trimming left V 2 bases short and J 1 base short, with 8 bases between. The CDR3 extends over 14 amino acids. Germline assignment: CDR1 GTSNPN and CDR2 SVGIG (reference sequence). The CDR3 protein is CAWSRGGNTGELFF. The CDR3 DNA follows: TGTGCCTGGAGTAGGGGCGGGAACACCGGGGAGCTGTTTTTT.

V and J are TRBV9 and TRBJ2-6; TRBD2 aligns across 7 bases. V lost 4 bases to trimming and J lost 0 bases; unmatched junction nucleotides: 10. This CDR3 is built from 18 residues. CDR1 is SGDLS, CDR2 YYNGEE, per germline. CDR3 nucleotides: TGTGCCAGCAGCCTCCAAACTAGCGCGCTCTCTGGGGCCAACGTCCTGACTTTC. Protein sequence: CASSLQTSALSGANVLTF. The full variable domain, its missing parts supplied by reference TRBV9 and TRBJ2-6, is DSGVTQTPKHLITATGQRVTLRCSPRSGDLSVYWYQQSLDQGLQFLIQYYNGEERAKGNILERFSAQQFPDLHSELNLSSLELGDSALYFCASSLQTSALSGANVLTFGAGSRLTVL.

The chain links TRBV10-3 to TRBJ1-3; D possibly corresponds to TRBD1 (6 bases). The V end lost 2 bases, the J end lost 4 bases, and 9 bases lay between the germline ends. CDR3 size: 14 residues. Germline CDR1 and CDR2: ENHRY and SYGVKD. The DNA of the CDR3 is TGTGCCATCAGTGAGGGACAGCTGGGAAACACCATATATTTT. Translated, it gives CAISEGQLGNTIYF.

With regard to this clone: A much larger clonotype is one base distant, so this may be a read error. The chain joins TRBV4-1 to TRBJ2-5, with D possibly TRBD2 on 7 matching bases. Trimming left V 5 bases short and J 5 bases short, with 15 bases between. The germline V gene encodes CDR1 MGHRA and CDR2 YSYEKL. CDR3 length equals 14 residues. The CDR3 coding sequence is TGCGCCAGCAGCTGGGAGGGGGGCAGGGAGACCCAGTACTTC. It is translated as CASSWEGGRETQYF.

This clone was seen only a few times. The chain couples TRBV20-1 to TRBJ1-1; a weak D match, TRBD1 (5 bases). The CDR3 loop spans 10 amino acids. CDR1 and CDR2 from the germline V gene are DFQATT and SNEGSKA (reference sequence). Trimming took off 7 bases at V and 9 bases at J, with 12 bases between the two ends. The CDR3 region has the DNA TGCAGTGTCGGGACGGGACAAGCTTTCTTT. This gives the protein CSVGTGQAFF.

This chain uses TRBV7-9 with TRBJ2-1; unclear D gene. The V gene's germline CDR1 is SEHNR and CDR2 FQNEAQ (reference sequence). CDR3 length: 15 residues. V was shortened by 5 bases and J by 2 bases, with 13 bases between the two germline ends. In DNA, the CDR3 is TGTGCCAGCAGCCCTACCGGCGCCGCCTACAATGAGCAGTTCTTC. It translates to CASSPTGAAYNEQFF.

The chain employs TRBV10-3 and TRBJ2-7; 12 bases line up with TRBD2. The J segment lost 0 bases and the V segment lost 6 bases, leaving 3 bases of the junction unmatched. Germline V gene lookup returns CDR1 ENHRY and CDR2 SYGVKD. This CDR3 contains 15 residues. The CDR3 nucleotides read TGTGCCATCAGCATGACTAGCGGGAGCTCCTACGAGCAGTACTTC. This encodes CAISMTSGSSYEQYF.

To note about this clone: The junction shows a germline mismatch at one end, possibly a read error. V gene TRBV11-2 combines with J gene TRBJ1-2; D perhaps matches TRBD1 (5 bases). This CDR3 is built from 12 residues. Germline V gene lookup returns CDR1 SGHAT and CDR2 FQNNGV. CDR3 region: CATSKGIYGYTF. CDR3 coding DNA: TGTGCCACCAGCAAGGGGATCTATGGCTACACCTTC.

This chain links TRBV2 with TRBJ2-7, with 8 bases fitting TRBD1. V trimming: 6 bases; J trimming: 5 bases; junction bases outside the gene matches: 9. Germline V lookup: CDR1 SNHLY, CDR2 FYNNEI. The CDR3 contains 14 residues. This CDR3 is CASSQTGVVNEQYF. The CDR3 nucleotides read TGTGCCAGCAGCCAGACAGGGGTTGTCAACGAGCAGTACTTC.

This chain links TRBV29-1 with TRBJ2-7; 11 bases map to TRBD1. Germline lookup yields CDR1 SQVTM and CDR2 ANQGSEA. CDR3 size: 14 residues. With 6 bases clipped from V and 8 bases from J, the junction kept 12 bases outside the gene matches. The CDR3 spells CSVEGGQGVRKQYF. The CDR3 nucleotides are TGCAGCGTCGAGGGGGGACAGGGGGTTAGGAAGCAGTACTTC.